One sample yielded the 30 T cell receptor beta chains listed below, sequenced in a study of tumor-infiltrating lymphocytes in oesophageal squamous cell carcinoma. Each CDR3 protein gets one entry after TCRdb re-called the PCR reads with MiXCR. Of 15,000 to 20,000 distinct CDR3 sequences listed, less than 55% are singletons. Specimen: blood. The receptors were sampled from a female donor with esophageal squamous cell carcinoma.

This clonotype was seen at least ten times. The V and J genes are TRBV5-8 and TRBJ2-1; 14 bases map to TRBD2. This CDR3 spans 16 amino acids. Trimming at V came to 4 bases and at J to 8 bases, leaving 8 bases not matched to a gene. The V gene's germline CDR1 is SGHTS and CDR2 YDEGEE. CDR3 DNA sequence: TGTGCCAGCAGCCCGGAAGGGACTAGCGGGAGTTATGAGCAGTTCTTC. Amino acid sequence: CASSPEGTSGSYEQFF.

This clonotype was counted between two and nine times. The V and J genes are TRBV11-2 and TRBJ2-4, with D uncertain. The germline V and J ends were trimmed by 3 bases and 0 bases, with 6 bases remaining between them. In germline, CDR1 is SGHAT, CDR2 FQNNGV. This CDR3 has 14 residues. CDR3 sequence (DNA): TGTGCCAGCAGCTTTTCCCCAGCCAAAAACATTCAGTACTTC. This codes for CASSFSPAKNIQYF. Using reference TRBV11-2 and TRBJ2-4 for the parts outside the CDR3, the full variable domain is EAGVAQSPRYKIIEKRQSVAFWCNPISGHATLYWYQQILGQGPKLLIQFQNNGVVDDSQLPKDRFSAERLKGVDSTLKIQPAKLEDSAVYLCASSFSPAKNIQYFGAGTRLSVL.

This clonotype was seen a handful of times. Relative to the germline gene, one junction end is altered; a read error may explain this. V and J are TRBV7-6 and TRBJ2-2, with 8 bases that match TRBD1. CDR1 and CDR2 from the germline V gene are SGHVS and FNYEAQ. The length of the CDR3 is 16 residues. The CDR3 sequence: CASSFSTGAYTGELFF. CDR3 nucleotide sequence: TGTGCTAGCAGCTTTTCGACAGGGGCTTACACCGGGGAGCTGTTTTTT. The full variable domain, rest sourced from reference TRBV7-6 and TRBJ2-2, is GAGVSQSPRYKVTKRGQDVALRCDPISGHVSLYWYRQALGQGPEFLTYFNYEAQQDKSGLPNDRFSAERPEGSISTLTIQRTEQRDSAMYRCASSFSTGAYTGELFFGEGSRLTVL.

Ten or more counts support this clonotype. The chain is built from TRBV10-2 and TRBJ2-5, with D unclear. The CDR3 runs to 13 residues. The germline V gene has CDR1 WSHSY and CDR2 SAAADI. V shed 4 bases and J shed 6 bases, with 12 bases lying between them. The CDR3 sequence is CASSAAMAQTQYF. The CDR3 DNA is TGCGCCAGCAGTGCCGCCATGGCCCAGACCCAGTACTTC.

In its sample, this clonotype was seen many times. This may arise from a read error, as a much more abundant clone is one base away. This sequence joins TRBV7-2 and TRBJ2-1, with TRBD1 identical over 8 bases. Germline CDR1 SGHTA, CDR2 FQGNSA. CDR3 length: 15 amino acids. Trimming cost V 5 bases and J 10 bases; bases outside gene matches: 13. The CDR3 sequence is CASSLITGQAYEQFF. CDR3 DNA sequence: TGTGCCAGCAGCCTAATTACGGGACAGGCCTACGAGCAGTTCTTC.

This clonotype has at least ten counts. The chain uses TRBV5-1 and TRBJ2-3; D perhaps matches TRBD2 (5 bases). CDR1 is SGHRS and CDR2 is YFSETQ in the germline V gene. The V and J ends lost 0 bases and 15 bases respectively, with 14 bases between them. The CDR3 has 12 residues. The chain's CDR3 is CASSLVGSAGYF. Here the CDR3 DNA reads TGCGCCAGCAGCTTGGTAGGGTCGGCGGGCTATTTT. The entire variable domain, with the rest obtained from reference TRBV5-1 and TRBJ2-3, is as follows: KAGVTQTPRYLIKTRGQQVTLSCSPISGHRSVSWYQQTPGQGLQFLFEYFSETQRNKGNFPGRFSGRQFSNSRSEMNVSTLELGDSALYLCASSLVGSAGYFGPGTRLTVL.

With respect to this clonotype: The conserved closing phenylalanine or tryptophan is absent in this CDR3, likely reflecting a read error. The DNA is omitted, as the CDR3 cannot be located on it reliably, and the CDR3 follows TCRdb's listing. The V call is TRBV7-8, the J call TRBJ2-3; TRBD1, the D gene given by the table, was not confirmed from the DNA. From germline, CDR1 is SGHVS and CDR2 FQNEAQ. The CDR3 adds up to 18 amino acids, both ends counted. This CDR3 reads CASSHYEGLPGETQYFGT.

The chain carries TRBV19 and TRBJ2-3, with 8 bases identical to TRBD1. With the DNA end fitting TRBJ2-1 better, the J assignment may be wrong. CDR1 LNHDA and CDR2 SQIVND come from the germline V gene (reference sequence). The CDR3 is made up of 16 amino acids. CDR3 residues: CASSITPTGVNNEQFF. The CDR3 region has the DNA TGTGCCAGTAGTATAACTCCGACAGGGGTCAACAATGAGCAGTTCTTC.

The sample holds a few counts of this clonotype. The chain recombines TRBV12-3 or TRBV12-4 with TRBJ1-5, with a tentative D call TRBD1 (5 bases). The CDR3 totals 15 residues. Trimming took 5 bases from V and 0 from J, leaving 11 bases between them. DNA for the CDR3: TGTGCCAGCAGTAGTCGGGGGAATAGCAATCAGCCCCAGCATTTT. Amino acid sequence: CASSSRGNSNQPQHF.

This clonotype came up a few times. The rearrangement uses TRBV7-2 and TRBJ2-4; a weak D match, TRBD2 (5 bases). Per germline, CDR1 SGHTA and CDR2 FQGNSA. Trimming took 5 bases from V and 13 from J, leaving 15 bases between them. The CDR3 loop spans 12 amino acids. As DNA, the CDR3 is TGTGCCAGCAGCGCGGACTGGGCGGAGCAGTACTTC. Translation gives CASSADWAEQYF.

This clonotype was picked up many times. CDR3 sequence: CASLKLVGAREKLFF. In nucleotides, the CDR3 is TGTGCCAGCCTCAAATTAGTTGGGGCTAGAGAAAAACTGTTTTTT. This chain connects TRBV2 to TRBJ1-4; a weak D match, TRBD1 (5 bases). The V gene lost 8 bases and the J gene lost 8 bases, with 21 bases spanning the gap. Germline values: CDR1 SNHLY, CDR2 FYNNEI. The CDR3 is made up of 15 amino acids. The full variable domain, with the rest looked up from reference TRBV2 and TRBJ1-4, is EPEVTQTPSHQVTQMGQEVILRCVPISNHLYFYWYRQILGQKVEFLVSFYNNEISEKSEIFDDQFSVERPDGSNFTLKIRSTKLEDSAMYFCASLKLVGAREKLFFGSGTQLSVL.

This clonotype was counted ten times or more. This chain connects TRBV15 to TRBJ1-2; the D gene is possibly TRBD1 (6 bases). The CDR3 spans 14 residues. Germline V lookup: CDR1 LNHNV, CDR2 YYDKDF (reference sequence). V shed 1 base and J shed 2 bases, with 8 bases lying between them. CDR3 DNA sequence: TGTGCCACCAGCAGAGTAGGACAGAACTATGGCTACACCTTC. Translation: CATSRVGQNYGYTF.

This clonotype has only a few counts. The J gene is TRBJ1-6, the V gene TRBV3-1, with D unresolved. Trimming cost V 0 bases and J 8 bases, with 11 bases left between them. The germline V gene has CDR1 LGHDT and CDR2 YNNKEL (reference sequence). CDR3 length: 15 amino acids. Here the CDR3 reads CASSQDWRRDSPLHF. The CDR3 bases are TGTGCCAGCAGCCAAGATTGGAGGCGGGATTCACCCCTCCACTTT.

This sequence joins TRBV12-3 or TRBV12-4 and TRBJ2-5, with 8 bases matching TRBD2. The CDR3 is 15 amino acids. V dropped 3 bases and J dropped 1; count of bases not matched to a gene: 4. The CDR3 DNA is TGTGCCAGCAGTTTCAGCGGGGGCCCCCAAGAGACCCAGTACTTC. Encoded protein: CASSFSGGPQETQYF.

In its sample, this clonotype ranks as medium-sized (0.01 to 0.1%). The V call is TRBV7-9, the J call TRBJ1-1, with a possible D match to TRBD1 (5 bases). V lost 5 bases and J 6 bases, leaving 13 bases between the germline ends. CDR3 size: 13 residues. Germline values: CDR1 SEHNR, CDR2 FQNEAQ (reference sequence). The CDR3 DNA follows: TGTGCCAGCAGCGTAGAGGGGACCGCTGAAGCTTTCTTT. As protein: CASSVEGTAEAFF.

This rearrangement joins TRBV7-2 to TRBJ2-7; possible D gene TRBD1, 5 bases. Germline loops: CDR1 SGHTA, CDR2 FQGNSA. V was cut by 6 bases and J by 1 base, with 16 bases left in between. The CDR3 loop spans 15 amino acids. The CDR3 protein is CASSGTWTLSYEQYF. The CDR3 DNA is TGTGCCAGCAGTGGAACCTGGACACTATCCTACGAGCAGTACTTC.

This clonotype was found many times. A read error may be the cause here, since a much bigger clone is one base away. The rearrangement joins TRBV12-3 or TRBV12-4 to TRBJ2-5, with D maybe TRBD1 (5 bases). The CDR3 sequence is 16 residues long. Trimming cost V 5 bases and J 11 bases, with 27 bases left between them. CDR3 in DNA: TGTGCCAGCAGTCTTAGCCTTTCAGGGAAGGGCAATGAGCAGTACTTC. Translation: CASSLSLSGKGNEQYF.

This clonotype is labeled as medium-sized. The chain combines TRBV6-1 with TRBJ2-6; no firm D call. The V gene lost 2 bases and the J gene lost 4 bases, with 9 bases spanning the gap. CDR3 length equals 15 residues. CDR1 and CDR2 from the germline V gene are MNHNS and SASEGT. The CDR3 DNA follows: TGTGCCAGCAGTGAACAAGGGTCCGGGGCCAACGTCCTGACTTTC. Translating gives CASSEQGSGANVLTF.

This clonotype was recorded a few times. A read error may be the cause here, since a much bigger clone is one base away. The gene calls are TRBV5-6 and TRBJ2-1, with 12 positions matching TRBD2. CDR1 and CDR2 from the germline V gene are SGHDT and YYEEEE. Trimming removed 4 bases from V and 10 bases from J; junction bases left unmatched: 9. The CDR3 extends over 15 amino acids. Written as DNA, the CDR3 is TGTGCCAGCAGCCCCCGACTAGCGGGAGCCTACGAGCAGTTCTTC. Amino acids: CASSPRLAGAYEQFF.

Only a few counts were recorded for this clonotype. This chain links TRBV24-1 with TRBJ2-1; 11 bases match TRBD2. The J call may be wrong; the DNA end is better matched by TRBJ2-7. In germline, CDR1 is KGHDR, CDR2 SFDVKD. The CDR3 totals 17 residues. CDR3 loop: CATSDLTGTSGNNEQYF. CDR3 DNA: TGTGCCACCAGTGATTTGACCGGGACTAGCGGTAACAATGAGCAGTACTTC.

Of note for this clonotype: One end of the junction does not line up with germline, which may come from a read error. The rearrangement links TRBV6-1 to TRBJ1-1; D perhaps matches TRBD1 (6 bases). The V gene's germline CDR1 is MNHNS and CDR2 SASEGT. The CDR3 loop spans 15 amino acids. This chain's CDR3 is CASSLNTGIPYEQYF. The CDR3 DNA reads TGTGCCAGCAGCCTTAACACAGGGATCCCCTACGAGCAGTACTTT.

Points on this clonotype: The junction departs from germline at one end; a sequencing error may be responsible. The chain employs TRBV7-2 and TRBJ2-3, with 7 bases aligning to TRBD1. Looked up from germline, CDR1 is SGHTA and CDR2 is FQGNSA. The CDR3 consists of 14 residues. The DNA of the CDR3 is TGTGTCAGCAGCTTAGGGACAGTCCAAGAGACCCAGTATTTT. It specifies CVSSLGTVQETQYF.

About this clonotype: Likely a read error: the CDR3 ends without its conserved phenylalanine or tryptophan. The DNA is left out, because the CDR3 cannot be placed on it with certainty; the CDR3 is given as TCRdb lists it. The V call is TRBV10-1, the J call TRBJ2-5; the DNA was not used to check the table's D call, TRBD2. Germline values: CDR1 WNHNN, CDR2 SYGVQD (reference sequence). The CDR3 length equals 20 residues, ends included. The CDR3 region is CASSESPTSGSPQETQYFGA.

This clonotype was observed at least ten times. This chain uses TRBV4-1 with TRBJ1-2; TRBD1 agrees at 10 bases. Per germline, CDR1 MGHRA and CDR2 YSYEKL. J lost 2 bases, V lost 4 bases, and 16 bases had no gene match. The length of the CDR3 is 19 residues. In DNA form, the CDR3 reads TGCGCCAGCAGCCCCAGTGTGTTTAGACAGGGGGCCGACAACTATGGCTACACCTTC. It translates to CASSPSVFRQGADNYGYTF.

About this clonotype itself: In this CDR3 the conserved last residue, phenylalanine or tryptophan, is missing, so a read error is likely. Because the CDR3's place on the DNA is in doubt, the DNA is left out and the CDR3 is given as listed by TCRdb. The V gene is TRBV12-3 or TRBV12-4, the J gene TRBJ2-5; no DNA check was done on the table's D call, TRBD1. The CDR3 totals 15 residues, both ends included. CDR3 amino acids: CASSFGGQGEQFFGS.

The gene calls are TRBV7-3 and TRBJ2-1, with D uncertain. The closer fit of TRBJ2-5 to the DNA end suggests the J call may be wrong. This CDR3 contains 13 residues. Germline V gene data show CDR1 as SGHTA and CDR2 as FQGTGA. CDR3 coding DNA: TGTGCCAGCAGCTCCTCATTCCAAGAGACCCAGTACTTC. Translation: CASSSSFQETQYF.

This CDR3 is CASSFVGQGSEKLFF. The CDR3 nucleotides are TGTGCCAGCAGTTTTGTCGGACAGGGTAGCGAAAAACTGTTTTTT. This sequence joins TRBV28 and TRBJ1-4; 8 bases align to TRBD1. Germline V gene lookup returns CDR1 MDHEN and CDR2 SYDVKM. This CDR3 contains 15 residues. V was clipped by 3 bases and J by 8 bases; unmatched bases: 8.

The chain's CDR3 is CASSLSLPLAAYSYEQYF. In DNA form, the CDR3 reads TGTGCCAGCAGTTTATCCCTCCCTCTAGCGGCCTATTCCTACGAGCAGTACTTC. V usage is TRBV27 and J usage is TRBJ2-7; TRBD2 aligns across 7 bases. V lost 0 bases to trimming and J lost 1 base; unmatched junction nucleotides: 12. The CDR3 has 18 amino acids. Germline V gives CDR1 MNHEY, CDR2 SMNVEV (reference sequence).

The CDR3 loop reads CASSPPVLPAYEQYF. DNA of the CDR3: TGCGCCAGCAGTCCCCCCGTCCTCCCAGCCTACGAGCAGTACTTC. The chain carries TRBV10-2 and TRBJ2-7; unclear D gene. The CDR3 is made up of 15 amino acids. V was pared by 5 bases and J by 2 bases, with 16 bases between. Germline V gene data show CDR1 as WSHSY and CDR2 as SAAADI.

V usage is TRBV2 and J usage is TRBJ2-7; 10 nucleotides match TRBD1. CDR1 SNHLY and CDR2 FYNNEI come from the germline V gene. The CDR3 length is 12 residues. Losses at the gene ends were 11 bases for V and 3 bases for J; bases not matched to a gene: 4. The CDR3: CAGGTGDYEQYF. The CDR3 nucleotides are TGTGCCGGGGGGACAGGGGACTACGAGCAGTACTTC.